The entry below describes one T cell receptor beta chain. Antigen: not known. TCRdb passed the reads through MiXCR, listing each CDR3 protein once. This sample yields 550,000 to 700,000 distinct CDR3 sequences, of which approximately 40% are seen a single time; around 50% belongs to the top ten. This record comes from a study of T cell repertoires in cytomegalovirus infection. Across the study: Evidence of both CMV infection and a matching HLA type came from public TCR beta signatures.

Broader study findings: Totalled public TCR beta family frequency picked out people who carried CMV plus the relevant HLA.

CDR1 LGHDT and CDR2 YNNKEL come from the germline V gene (reference sequence). V was cut by 2 bases and J by 1 base, with 8 bases left in between. This CDR3 is 15 amino acids long. This clonotype was obtained from a human donor in good health (CMV status not recorded). Some clones in this sample may be carry-over from other donors' samples. Specimen: cultured PBMCs, collected from culture after CMV antigen stimulation. The V and J genes are TRBV3-1 and TRBJ1-4, with D unresolved. CDR3 nucleotide sequence: TGTGCCAGCAGCCAATCGAGATTAACTAATGAAAAACTGTTTTTT. Translation: CASSQSRLTNEKLFF.